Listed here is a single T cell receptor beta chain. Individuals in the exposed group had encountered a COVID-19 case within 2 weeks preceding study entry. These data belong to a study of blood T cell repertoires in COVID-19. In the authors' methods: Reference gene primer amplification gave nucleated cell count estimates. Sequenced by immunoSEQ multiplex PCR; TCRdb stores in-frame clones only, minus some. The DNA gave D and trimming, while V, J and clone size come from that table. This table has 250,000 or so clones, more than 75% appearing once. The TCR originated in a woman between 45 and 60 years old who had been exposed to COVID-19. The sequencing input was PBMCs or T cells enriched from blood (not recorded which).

The CDR3 loop is CASRILAGEIDTQYF. CDR3 DNA sequence: TGTGCCAGCAGAATCCTAGCGGGGGAGATAGATACGCAGTATTTT. The chain is built from TRBV28 and TRBJ2-3, with 10 bases lining up with TRBD2. The V and J ends lost 6 bases and 5 bases, in that order; junction bases with no gene match: 8. The V gene's germline CDR1 is MDHEN and CDR2 SYDVKM. The CDR3 has 15 amino acids.